Listed here is a single TCR beta chain. No antigen is known for it. These data are taken from a study of T cell responses to AZD1222 COVID-19 vaccine. Study-wide background: Samples with a second dose at about 4 or about 12 weeks were pooled together.

Study-level points and caveats: Baseline seropositives among AZD1222 recipients totaled only 6 or 7. Repertoire sampling was restricted to post-peak T cell response timepoints. Donors in the cohort were predominantly white British and more often female, and clonal diversity was possibly underestimated.

CDR1 is SGHTA and CDR2 is FQGTGA in the germline V gene. CDR3 size: 13 residues. V dropped 0 bases and J dropped 8 bases, with 8 bases sitting between them. Profiling relied on immunoSEQ multiplex PCR, and the TCRdb table lists in-frame clones only, not all of them. The profile shows 90,000 to 150,000 clones, about 87% of them singletons. Material: peripheral blood, obtained on day 0 of AZD1222 vaccination. The sequence was collected from an adult in good health. The J gene is TRBJ2-1, the V gene TRBV7-3, with D perhaps matching TRBD1 (5 bases). CDR3 region: CASSLTGVDEQFF. As DNA, the CDR3 is TGTGCCAGCAGCTTAACAGGGGTCGATGAGCAGTTCTTC.